The T cell receptor (beta chain) described here comes from a study of blood T cell repertoires in COVID-19. The CDR3 runs to 15 residues. The germline V gene has CDR1 LNHNV and CDR2 YYDKDF (reference sequence). V shed 0 bases and J shed 4 bases, with 12 bases lying between them. Assay: immunoSEQ multiplex PCR; the TCRdb copy retains only in-frame clones and omits some. This sample has roughly 100,000 clones; approximately 78% occur once, and the top ten carry roughly a tenth. The material sequenced was peripheral blood. The rearrangement links TRBV15 to TRBJ2-5; perhaps TRBD2 as D (6 bases). The TCR was taken from a man aged 60 to 69 with active or convalescent COVID-19. This CDR3 is CATSREGLPTETQYF. CDR3 DNA sequence: TGTGCCACCAGCAGAGAAGGACTACCAACAGAGACCCAGTACTTC.